Below are 25 T cell receptor beta chains sequenced from a single sample in a study of T-cell memory formation after mild COVID-19. A single record per CDR3 protein comes from TCRdb applying MiXCR to the 5' RACE reads. The sample gives under 250,000 distinct CDR3 sequences, about 10% of which show up once; roughly 3.2% is in the top ten. Sequenced input: PBMCs or a T cell subset sorted from them (not recorded which). These receptors came from a man between 18 and 35 years old who had mild COVID-19 (a few samples of this study predate the infection). Cell type and time point are not known.

The chain recombines TRBV20-1 with TRBJ2-7; D not resolved. Germline V gene lookup returns CDR1 DFQATT and CDR2 SNEGSKA (reference sequence). The germline V and J ends were trimmed by 0 bases and 4 bases, with 4 bases remaining between them. The CDR3 has 11 amino acids. The CDR3 sequence: CSARENYEQYF. The CDR3 nucleotides are TGCAGTGCTAGAGAGAATTACGAGCAGTACTTC.

This clonotype has only a few counts. The V gene is TRBV3-1, the J gene TRBJ2-5; TRBD2 matches 12 bases. The CDR3 contains 17 residues. Germline CDR1 and CDR2: LGHDT and YNNKEL (reference sequence). The trim removed 1 base at V and 5 bases at J, leaving 8 bases unmatched. This chain's CDR3 is CASSQGLAGVRSETQYF. The CDR3 nucleotides are TGTGCCAGCAGCCAAGGACTAGCGGGGGTTCGCTCGGAGACCCAGTACTTC.

This clonotype occurred a few times. J is TRBJ1-1 and V is TRBV7-2; the D gene is possibly TRBD1 (5 bases). Germline values: CDR1 SGHTA, CDR2 FQGNSA. The CDR3 consists of 14 residues. Trimming pared 5 bases from V and 1 base from J, leaving 11 bases between. The CDR3 region is CASSTLQGNTEAFF. CDR3 in DNA: TGTGCCAGCAGCACCCTCCAGGGGAACACTGAAGCTTTCTTT. Together with reference TRBV7-2 and TRBJ1-1, the CDR3 gives the full variable domain: GAGVSQSPSNKVTEKGKDVELRCDPISGHTALYWYRQSLGQGLEFLIYFQGNSAPDKSGLPSDRFSAERTGGSVSTLTIQRTQQEDSAVYLCASSTLQGNTEAFFGQGTRLTVV.

In this sample, this clonotype turned up once. V gene TRBV7-9 combines with J gene TRBJ1-2, with D uncertain. Trimming left V 5 bases short and J 13 bases short, with 11 bases between. This CDR3 region has 10 residues. Germline V gene data show CDR1 as SEHNR and CDR2 as FQNEAQ (reference sequence). CDR3 region: CASSPDPPTF. The CDR3 DNA reads TGTGCCAGCAGCCCCGACCCCCCCACCTTC.

The rearrangement uses TRBV27 and TRBJ1-6, with 7 positions matching TRBD1. This CDR3 spans 14 amino acids. Germline V gives CDR1 MNHEY, CDR2 SMNVEV (reference sequence). With 2 bases clipped from V and 10 bases from J, the junction kept 5 bases outside the gene matches. The CDR3 DNA follows: TGTGCCAGCAGTTTACTCCAGGGGGAGTCACCCCTCCACTTT. Translated: CASSLLQGESPLHF.

This chain links TRBV7-2 with TRBJ2-5, with TRBD2 matching 12 bases. CDR3 size: 17 residues. The V gene end was trimmed by 5 bases and the J gene end by 1 base; junction bases not matched to a gene: 8. Germline V gene lookup returns CDR1 SGHTA and CDR2 FQGNSA. The CDR3 reads CASSRRLAGAGQETQYF. The DNA of the CDR3 is TGTGCCAGCAGCCGGAGACTAGCGGGGGCCGGCCAAGAGACCCAGTACTTC.

In this sample, this clonotype is medium-sized. The chain combines TRBV5-6 with TRBJ2-6; D is uncertain. The V gene lost 5 bases and the J gene lost 3 bases, with 9 bases spanning the gap. Germline CDR1 SGHDT, CDR2 YYEEEE. CDR3 length: 14 amino acids. The CDR3 protein is CASRRTGGANVLTF. DNA of the CDR3: TGTGCCAGCAGACGAACTGGTGGGGCCAACGTCCTGACTTTC.

This clonotype was observed a few times. The chain has TRBV20-1 and TRBJ2-1; D not resolved. The germline gives CDR1 DFQATT, CDR2 SNEGSKA (reference sequence). V was shortened by 6 bases and J by 9 bases, with 9 bases between the two germline ends. CDR3 length: 10 amino acids. CDR3 loop: CSADLPEQFF. The CDR3 coding sequence is TGCAGTGCCGACCTGCCTGAGCAGTTCTTC.

The V and J genes are TRBV5-4 and TRBJ1-1; the D gene is possibly TRBD1 (5 bases). Germline CDR1 reads SGHNT; CDR2 reads YYREEE (reference sequence). This CDR3 has 13 residues. V gave up 8 bases and J gave up 1 base, with 12 bases separating them. As DNA, the CDR3 is TGTGCCAGTAGCCGCAGGGAGAACACTGAAGCTTTCTTT. Residues: CASSRRENTEAFF.

This clonotype was recorded at least ten times. The J gene is TRBJ2-2, the V gene TRBV5-1, with TRBD1 matching 9 bases. J gave up 5 bases and V 4 bases, and 3 bases lay outside the gene matches. This CDR3 has 14 residues. From germline, CDR1 is SGHRS and CDR2 YFSETQ. CDR3 nucleotide sequence: TGCGCCAGCAGCATAGGACAGGGGACCGGGGAGCTGTTTTTT. This translates into CASSIGQGTGELFF.

The sample holds many counts of this clonotype. The V call is TRBV5-1, the J call TRBJ1-6, with D hard to call. The germline gives CDR1 SGHRS, CDR2 YFSETQ. Deletions cut 0 bases from V and 5 bases from J, with 9 bases between. This CDR3 region has 15 residues. The CDR3 region is CASSLGFGDNSPLHF. CDR3 in DNA: TGCGCCAGCAGCTTGGGTTTCGGCGATAATTCACCCCTCCACTTT.

This clonotype occurred a few times. This chain joins TRBV5-1 and TRBJ1-1; no reliable D call. Trimming stripped 0 bases from V and 0 bases from J, with 6 bases between. The CDR3 has 14 residues. Germline-derived CDR1 and CDR2 are SGHRS and YFSETQ. This CDR3 is CASSLAQLNTEAFF. The CDR3 nucleotides read TGCGCCAGCAGCTTGGCACAGTTGAACACTGAAGCTTTCTTT.

The gene calls are TRBV7-2 and TRBJ1-6, with D unresolved. Looked up from germline, CDR1 is SGHTA and CDR2 is FQGNSA. The CDR3 sequence is 18 residues long. Trimming shortened V by 5 bases and J by 0 bases, and 17 bases separated the two germline ends. The CDR3 loop is CASSPGGLGGSYNSPLHF. The CDR3 DNA sequence: TGTGCCAGCAGCCCCGGCGGATTAGGTGGCTCCTATAATTCACCCCTCCACTTT.

This clonotype was recorded a few times. This chain links TRBV5-6 with TRBJ1-5; D is perhaps TRBD1 (5 bases). In germline, CDR1 is SGHDT, CDR2 YYEEEE. V lost 2 bases and J 3 bases, leaving 12 bases between the germline ends. The CDR3 spans 15 residues. CDR3 nucleotides: TGTGCCAGCAGCTTACTGGGACTGCCCAATCAGCCCCAGCATTTT. Protein sequence: CASSLLGLPNQPQHF.

The chain uses TRBV20-1 and TRBJ1-2; D perhaps matches TRBD1 (6 bases). The CDR3 extends over 13 amino acids. Trimming cost V 7 bases and J 1 base, with 13 bases left between them. Germline lookup yields CDR1 DFQATT and CDR2 SNEGSKA (reference sequence). CDR3 loop: CSEGGNVNYGYTF. CDR3 coding DNA: TGCAGTGAGGGGGGCAACGTTAACTATGGCTACACCTTC.

This clonotype is a singleton in its sample. This chain joins TRBV28 and TRBJ1-1, with TRBD1 matching 9 bases. V trimming: 1 base; J trimming: 7 bases; junction bases outside the gene matches: 13. Germline V lookup: CDR1 MDHEN, CDR2 SYDVKM. CDR3 length: 17 amino acids. The CDR3 coding sequence is TGTGCCAGCAGTTTATCGGCGACAGGGGGTCGGTACGTTGAAGCTTTCTTT. It specifies CASSLSATGGRYVEAFF.

The chain joins TRBV6-2 or TRBV6-3 to TRBJ2-7; 12 bases map to TRBD2. CDR1 is MNHEY, CDR2 SVGEGT, per germline. There are 18 residues in the CDR3. J was trimmed by 7 bases and V by 0 bases; bases with no gene match: 13. This chain's CDR3 is CASSYSVWTSGMIREQYF. CDR3 coding DNA: TGTGCCAGCAGTTACTCGGTCTGGACTAGCGGGATGATTAGGGAGCAGTACTTC.

CDR3 sequence reads: CASSSQTGGGKLFF. CDR3 sequence (DNA): TGTGCCAGCAGCTCGCAGACAGGGGGCGGGAAACTGTTTTTT. The V call is TRBV7-2, the J call TRBJ1-4; 10 bases line up with TRBD1. The CDR3 contains 14 residues. Germline V gives CDR1 SGHTA, CDR2 FQGNSA. Unmatched junction bases numbered 7, after V lost 4 bases and J lost 11 bases.

The chain joins TRBV7-3 to TRBJ2-1, with D possibly TRBD2 on 5 matching bases. Germline assignment: CDR1 SGHTA and CDR2 FQGTGA. V was trimmed by 5 bases and J by 0 bases, leaving 14 bases between them. The CDR3 covers 16 residues. DNA for the CDR3: TGTGCCAGCAGCCCGACTACACTGAGCTCCTACAATGAGCAGTTCTTC. It codes for CASSPTTLSSYNEQFF.

The chain employs TRBV7-2 and TRBJ1-5; perhaps TRBD1 as D (6 bases). Germline-derived CDR1 and CDR2 are SGHTA and FQGNSA. Between the trimmed V and J ends, which lost 1 base and 0 bases, there was a span of 10 bases. This CDR3 is built from 16 residues. CDR3 sequence (DNA): TGTGCCAGCAGCTTAGATTCGGGGGCTAGCAATCAGCCCCAGCATTTT. It specifies CASSLDSGASNQPQHF.

This clonotype was recorded a few times. The J gene is TRBJ1-5, the V gene TRBV3-1; unclear D gene. The CDR3 sequence is 18 residues long. Trimming cost V 1 base and J 1 base, with 17 bases left between them. Germline loops: CDR1 LGHDT, CDR2 YNNKEL (reference sequence). CDR3 loop: CASSQAPGGGPSNQPQHF. For the CDR3, the DNA is TGTGCCAGCAGCCAAGCCCCCGGAGGAGGGCCGAGCAATCAGCCCCAGCATTTT.

CDR3 region: CASSSYGTGTEAFF. The CDR3 coding sequence is TGTGCCAGCAGCTCCTACGGGACGGGCACTGAAGCTTTCTTT. The chain is built from TRBV11-2 and TRBJ1-1; the D gene is possibly TRBD1 (5 bases). Germline V gene sequence: CDR1 SGHAT, CDR2 FQNNGV. Trimming shortened V by 4 bases and J by 4 bases, and 13 bases separated the two germline ends. The CDR3 spans 14 residues.

The gene calls are TRBV19 and TRBJ2-2, with D maybe TRBD1 (6 bases). V was clipped by 2 bases and J by 8 bases, with 15 bases between them. This CDR3 comprises 15 residues. CDR1 and CDR2 from the germline V gene are LNHDA and SQIVND (reference sequence). The chain's CDR3 is CASSIRTESLGELFF. CDR3 DNA: TGTGCCAGTAGTATACGGACAGAATCCTTAGGGGAGCTGTTTTTT.

This clonotype was observed a handful of times. This chain links TRBV20-1 with TRBJ2-5; the D gene is possibly TRBD1 (5 bases). V was shortened by 6 bases and J by 1 base, with 6 bases between the two germline ends. This CDR3 has 11 amino acids. Germline V gives CDR1 DFQATT, CDR2 SNEGSKA (reference sequence). CDR3 DNA sequence: TGCAGTGCCAGGGTCCAAGAGACCCAGTACTTC. Protein product: CSARVQETQYF.

The V gene is TRBV9, the J gene TRBJ1-4; 9 nucleotides match TRBD1. Germline CDR1 is SGDLS and CDR2 is YYNGEE. J lost 10 bases, V lost 0 bases, and 4 bases had no gene match. There are 14 residues in the CDR3. The CDR3 reads CASSVDRGPGKLFF. In DNA form, the CDR3 reads TGTGCCAGCAGCGTAGACAGGGGGCCGGGAAAACTGTTTTTT.